This is a list of T cell receptor beta chains from one sample in a study of CD8+CD57+ T cells in acquired aplastic anemia. MiXCR, applied by TCRdb to the reads, yields one record per CDR3 protein. The sample yields fewer than 300,000 distinct CDR3 sequences, around 82% seen once. Sequences were obtained from sorted CD4+, CD8+, or CD8+CD57+ T cells (not recorded which) from PBMCs. The receptors were gathered from a human donor with aplastic anemia. The CDR3 runs from the conserved cysteine through the conserved F or W. D genes are given only for firm matches. Only some rows state a clone size, as once, few, many or a class for expanded clones.

clone_size	v_call	cdr3_length	j_call	d_call	cdr3_nt	cdr3_aa
-	TRBV7-8	14	TRBJ1-5	-	TGTGCCAGCAGCTCTAACAGAGATGGAAAGCCACCCCACTTT	CASSSNRDGKPPHF
few	TRBV7-8	16	TRBJ2-1	-	TGTGCCAGCAGCTTAGCGGGAGGACACGATACGCAGTATCAGTTCTTC	CASSLAGGHDTQYQFF
-	TRBV15	14	TRBJ2-5	-	TGTGCCACCAGCAGGGGCTTCAGCAATGAGACCCAGTACTTC	CATSRGFSNETQYF
-	TRBV7-9	12	TRBJ2-7	-	TGTGCCAGCAGCTTAGGGGCATATACGCAGTACTTC	CASSLGAYTQYF
-	TRBV29-1	13	TRBJ1-1	TRBD1	TGCAGCGTGAAGACAGGGTCGGGGCCTGAAGCTTTCTTT	CSVKTGSGPEAFF
-	TRBV9	14	TRBJ2-3	-	TGTGCCAGCAGCGGAGAGGTGGGGCCCAATACGCAGTATTTT	CASSGEVGPNTQYF
-	TRBV2	16	TRBJ2-2	-	TGTGCCAGCAGCGAGTGGTGGACAGATAAGCCCGGCGTGCTGTTTTTT	CASSEWWTDKPGVLFF
-	TRBV2	16	TRBJ2-1	-	TGTGCCAGCGGGGACGGGGGCACAAATACGCAGGATGAGCAGTCCTTC	CASGDGGTNTQDEQSF
-	TRBV11-3	16	TRBJ2-1	TRBD2	TGTGCCAGCAGCTTTCAACGAACCGGGGGGAGCGATGCGCAGTTCTTC	CASSFQRTGGSDAQFF
-	TRBV7-9	14	TRBJ2-2	TRBD2	TGTGCCAGCAGCTTAGGGGGGGGGGCCGGGGAGCTGTTTTTT	CASSLGGGAGELFF
medium-sized	TRBV15	15	TRBJ2-7	-	TGTGCCACCAGCAGAGATGATAGCGGTGCCTACGAGCAGTACTTC	CATSRDDSGAYEQYF
many	TRBV24-1	17	TRBJ2-1	TRBD2	TGTGCCACCAGTGATTTGCGTGAGGGACTAGCGGAGTATGAGCAGTTCTTC	CATSDLREGLAEYEQFF
-	TRBV7-9	14	TRBJ1-5	-	TGTGCCAGCAGCGAGTCGGGTCTAGCGTCCAATGAGCAGTTT	CASSESGLASNEQF
-	TRBV20-1	13	TRBJ2-2	-	TGCAGTGCTAGGACTAAGGAGGCCGGGGAGCTGTTTTTT	CSARTKEAGELFF
-	TRBV9	13	TRBJ1-1	-	TGTGCCAGCAGCGTCGACGGGAACACTGAAGCTTTCTTT	CASSVDGNTEAFF
-	TRBV20-1	15	TRBJ2-7	-	TGCAGTGCCGGGGCGGGGAAGCGGATCGGCTACGAGCAGTACTTC	CSAGAGKRIGYEQYF
-	TRBV9	15	TRBJ2-1	-	TGTGCCAGCAGCGTAGACAGGAAATCCTACAATGAGCAGTTCTTC	CASSVDRKSYNEQFF
-	TRBV7-8	13	TRBJ2-7	TRBD1	TGTGCCAGCAGTTCGGGGACAGGCTACGAGCAGTACTTC	CASSSGTGYEQYF
-	TRBV15	14	TRBJ2-5	-	TGTGCCACCAGAAAACTGGGGACCCAAGAGACCCAGTACTTC	CATRKLGTQETQYF
-	TRBV7-9	15	TRBJ1-1	-	TGTGCCAGCAGCCCCGGGCTAGGGGATCACCCAGATACGTTCTTT	CASSPGLGDHPDTFF
-	TRBV2	19	TRBJ2-3	-	TGTGCCAGCAGTGAACTTTTGGGTTCGGAACGGGGGCGGGCAGATACGCAGTATTTT	CASSELLGSERGRADTQYF
-	TRBV7-6	15	TRBJ2-7	TRBD2	TGTGCCAGCAGCTTAGATGGGGGGGGTAACTACGAGCAGTACTTC	CASSLDGGGNYEQYF
-	TRBV5-1	14	TRBJ1-6	-	TGCGCCAGCAGCTTGGTAGCGACCAGCTCACCCCTCCACTTT	CASSLVATSSPLHF
-	TRBV29-1	11	TRBJ2-3	-	TGCAGCGTACGGGTCGTAGATACGCAGTATTTT	CSVRVVDTQYF
few	TRBV5-1	16	TRBJ1-1	-	TGCGCCAGCAGCTTGGACTCTACGGGGGAAGACACTGAAGCTTTCTTT	CASSLDSTGEDTEAFF
few	TRBV7-2	16	TRBJ2-3	TRBD2	TGTGCCAGCAGCATTGGGACTAGCGGGAGACCAGATACGCAGTATTTT	CASSIGTSGRPDTQYF
-	TRBV7-2	12	TRBJ2-3	TRBD2	TGTGCCAGCAGTTCTAGCGGGGATAGGCAGTATTTT	CASSSSGDRQYF
-	TRBV5-6	11	TRBJ2-5	-	TGTGCCAGCAGCTTGGGCGGGGCCCAGTACTTC	CASSLGGAQYF
-	TRBV9	15	TRBJ2-5	-	TGTGCCAGCAGCTTAGGCTCCGAGACAAAGGATACCCAGTACTTC	CASSLGSETKDTQYF
-	TRBV9	17	TRBJ2-6	TRBD1	TGTGCCAGCACCCTCGGACAGGGAGGCTACTGGAGCTACGTCCTGACTTTC	CASTLGQGGYWSYVLTF
-	TRBV5-4	16	TRBJ2-1	TRBD2	TGTGCCAGCAGCATGGAGTCGGCAGCGGGAGGGGATGAGCAGTTCTTC	CASSMESAAGGDEQFF
-	TRBV7-8	14	TRBJ2-7	-	TGTGCCAGTAGCTTCGCGGGAACAGGCGACGCGCAGTACTTC	CASSFAGTGDAQYF
-	TRBV10-1	14	TRBJ2-7	-	TGCGCCAGCAGTGAATCCGGGACCCCGGACGAGCAGTACTTC	CASSESGTPDEQYF
-	TRBV11-3	14	TRBJ2-5	-	TGTGCCAGCAGCTTAGGTAGCACGCAAGAGACCCAGTACTTC	CASSLGSTQETQYF
-	TRBV7-2	14	TRBJ2-3	-	TGTGCCAGCAGCTTAGCTGGCTATCGGGGGTGGGGCAGATTT	CASSLAGYRGWGRF
-	TRBV5-4	16	TRBJ1-2	TRBD1	TGTGCCAGCAGCATGGGACAGGACGGGCTCGTATATGGCTACACCTTC	CASSMGQDGLVYGYTF
-	TRBV27	14	TRBJ2-3	-	TGTGCCAGCAGTTTAGCGGCGGGACACGGAAGGCGGGACTTT	CASSLAAGHGRRDF